This T cell receptor (beta chain) stems from a study of CXCR3-negative and CXCR3-positive naive CD8 T cells. The study, taken as a whole, reports: Cryopreservation partially decreased CXCR3 expression, and most assays used fresh PBMCs. Naive subsets did not differ in surface CD5, and TRB CDR3 properties served to infer TCR strength. CXCR3-positive naive cells carried more hydrophobic TRB CDR3s than CXCR3-negative ones.

Points on this clonotype: Its cognate antigen is unknown.

Looked up from germline, CDR1 is SEHNR and CDR2 is FQNEAQ (reference sequence). This CDR3 has 17 amino acids. TRB cDNA libraries were made by UMI-labeled 5' RACE. TCRdb reanalyzed the 5' RACE reads and collapses them to one entry per CDR3 protein, without DNA. The table lists about 150,000 distinct CDR3 sequences. V and J are TRBV7-9 and TRBJ2-5. Sequences were obtained from naive CXCR3+ CD8+ T cells from blood. Subset described: CD45RO-CCR7+CD27+CD95- naive CD8+ T cells expressing CXCR3 (TNR3+). The source of this sequence is a human donor in good health. Some clones in this sample may be carry-over from other donors' samples. CDR3 in amino acids: CASSPPHTQHTWETQYF.